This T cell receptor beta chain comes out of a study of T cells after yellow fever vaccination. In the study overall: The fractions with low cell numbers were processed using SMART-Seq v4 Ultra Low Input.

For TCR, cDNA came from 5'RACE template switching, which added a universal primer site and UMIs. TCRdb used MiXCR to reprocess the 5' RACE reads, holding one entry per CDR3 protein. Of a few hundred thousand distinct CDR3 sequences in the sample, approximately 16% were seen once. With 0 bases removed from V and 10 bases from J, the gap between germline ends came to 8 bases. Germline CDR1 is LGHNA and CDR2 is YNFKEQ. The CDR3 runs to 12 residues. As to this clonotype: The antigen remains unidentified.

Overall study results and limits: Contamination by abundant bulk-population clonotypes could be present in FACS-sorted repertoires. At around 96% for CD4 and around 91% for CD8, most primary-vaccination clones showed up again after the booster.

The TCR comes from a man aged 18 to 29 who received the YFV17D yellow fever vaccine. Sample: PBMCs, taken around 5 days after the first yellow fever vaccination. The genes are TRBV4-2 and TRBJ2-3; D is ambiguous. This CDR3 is CASSQDISAQYF. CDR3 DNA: TGTGCCAGCAGCCAAGATATAAGTGCGCAGTATTTT.